Sequencing of this TCR beta chain was carried out in a study of shared clonotypes between healthy human individuals. The CDR3 sequence is 14 residues long. Losses at the gene ends were 6 bases for V and 3 bases for J; bases not matched to a gene: 6. From germline, CDR1 is SNHLY and CDR2 FYNNEI. Methods used by the authors: ImmunoSEQ supplied junction-only sequences lacking quality scores, so filtering was different. Data came from immunoSEQ multiplex PCR; TCRdb stores just in-frame clones and leaves some out. V, J and clone size reflect that table, while D and trimming were determined from the DNA. The repertoire holds 1.5 million to 1.9 million clones, with around 98% as singletons. This clone was seen a single time.

The gene calls are TRBV2 and TRBJ1-1, with 8 bases matching TRBD1. The material sequenced was naive CD4+ T cells sorted from blood. Noted subset: CD45RA+ positively selected. This sequence was found in a man aged 25-40 years in good health. CDR3 loop: CASSGQGSDTEAFF. The CDR3, as DNA: TGTGCCAGCAGCGGACAGGGCTCGGACACTGAAGCTTTCTTT.